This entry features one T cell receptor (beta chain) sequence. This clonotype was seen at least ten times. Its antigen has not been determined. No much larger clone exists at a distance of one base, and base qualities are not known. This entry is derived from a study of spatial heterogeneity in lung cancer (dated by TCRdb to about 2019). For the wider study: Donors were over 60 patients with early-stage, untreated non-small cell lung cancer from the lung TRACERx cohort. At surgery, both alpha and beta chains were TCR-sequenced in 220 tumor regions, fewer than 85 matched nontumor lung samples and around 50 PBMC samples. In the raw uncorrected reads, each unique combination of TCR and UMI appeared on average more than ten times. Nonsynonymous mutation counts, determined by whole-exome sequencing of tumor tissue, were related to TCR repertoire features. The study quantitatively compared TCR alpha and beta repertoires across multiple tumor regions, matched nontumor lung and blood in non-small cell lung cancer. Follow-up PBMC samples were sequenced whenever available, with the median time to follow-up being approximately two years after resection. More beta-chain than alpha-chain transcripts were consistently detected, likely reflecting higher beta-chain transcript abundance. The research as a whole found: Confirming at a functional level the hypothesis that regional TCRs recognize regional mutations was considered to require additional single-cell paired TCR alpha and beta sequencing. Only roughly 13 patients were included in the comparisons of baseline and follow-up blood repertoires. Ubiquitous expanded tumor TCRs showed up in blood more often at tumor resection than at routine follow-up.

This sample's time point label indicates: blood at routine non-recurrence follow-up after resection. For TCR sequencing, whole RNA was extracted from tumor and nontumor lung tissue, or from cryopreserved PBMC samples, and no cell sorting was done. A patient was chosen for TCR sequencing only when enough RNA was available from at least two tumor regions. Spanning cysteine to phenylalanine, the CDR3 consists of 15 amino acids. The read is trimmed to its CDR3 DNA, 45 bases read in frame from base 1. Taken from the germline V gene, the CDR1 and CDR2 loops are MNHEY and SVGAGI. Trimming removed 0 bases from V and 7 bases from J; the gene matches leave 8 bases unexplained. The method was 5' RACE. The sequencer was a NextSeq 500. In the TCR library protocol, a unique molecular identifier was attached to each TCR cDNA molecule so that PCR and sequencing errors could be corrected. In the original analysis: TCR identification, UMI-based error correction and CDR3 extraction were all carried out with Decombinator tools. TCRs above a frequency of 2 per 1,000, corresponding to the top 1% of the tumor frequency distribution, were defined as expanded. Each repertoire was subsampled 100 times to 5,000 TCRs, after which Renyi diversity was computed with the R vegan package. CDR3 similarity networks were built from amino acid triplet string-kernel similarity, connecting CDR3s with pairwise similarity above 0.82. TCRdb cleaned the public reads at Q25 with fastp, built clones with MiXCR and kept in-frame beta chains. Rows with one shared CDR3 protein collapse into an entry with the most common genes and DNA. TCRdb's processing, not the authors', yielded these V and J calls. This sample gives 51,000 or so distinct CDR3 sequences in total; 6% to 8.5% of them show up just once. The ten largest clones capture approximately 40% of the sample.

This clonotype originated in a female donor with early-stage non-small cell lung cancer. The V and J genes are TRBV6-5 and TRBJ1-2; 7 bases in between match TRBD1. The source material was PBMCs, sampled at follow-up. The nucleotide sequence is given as TGTGCCAGCAGTTACTCTATAACAGGGGCTCGTGGCTACACCTTC. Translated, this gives CASSYSITGARGYTF.